This T cell receptor beta chain was captured by sequencing in a study of T cell responses to AZD1222 COVID-19 vaccine. Trimming at V came to 1 base and at J to 2 bases, leaving 5 bases not matched to a gene. The CDR3 sequence is 17 residues long. Germline values: CDR1 LNHNV, CDR2 YYDKDF (reference sequence). Clones were read by immunoSEQ multiplex PCR, and TCRdb kept only the in-frame ones, dropping some. There are around 150,000 clones in the sample; 90% occur only once, and 1.5% to 2% lies in the top ten. The starting material was peripheral blood, obtained on day 0 of AZD1222 vaccination. V usage is TRBV15 and J usage is TRBJ2-7; 13 nucleotides match TRBD2. The sequence derives from an adult in good health. The CDR3 DNA follows: TGTGCCACCAGCAGAGGGGGACTAGCGGGGTTTACCTACGAGCAGTACTTC. Translated: CATSRGGLAGFTYEQYF.